The TCR beta chain described here comes from a study of CD8 T cells in Susac syndrome. High-throughput TCR beta sequencing covered peripheral CD8+ and CD4+ T cells. Germline lookup yields CDR1 MGHRA and CDR2 YSYEKL. V was pared by 1 base and J by 2 bases, with 9 bases between. The CDR3 is made up of 16 amino acids. RNA was extracted with the RNeasy kit, and a quantity of roughly 0.5 to 1 ug was reverse transcribed using random hexamers. It was immunoSEQ multiplex PCR that amplified TCR beta CDR3 across 54 Vbeta and 13 Jbeta. One entry per CDR3 protein, called by TCRdb with MiXCR from the immunoSEQ multiplex PCR reads. This sample has around 150,000 distinct CDR3 sequences; just over 90% occur once, and the top ten carry roughly 0.13%.

This rearrangement joins TRBV4-1 to TRBJ1-6, with D unresolved. The sequenced material came from CD4+ T cells from PBMCs. This receptor was taken from a human donor in good health. CDR3 coding DNA: TGCGCCAGCAGCCAAGGCCCGGGAACCTATAATTCACCCCTCCACTTT. Residues: CASSQGPGTYNSPLHF.